This T cell receptor (beta chain) was documented in a study of cytomegalovirus exposure and HLA in healthy donors. In the study overall: Among about 190 million T cells, an earlier analysis found around 100 million unique TCR beta sequences.

Study-wide results and caveats: The classifier was said to identify cytomegalovirus status with high specificity and sensitivity.

Trimming took 0 bases from V and 3 from J; bases not matched to a gene: 5. There are 16 residues in the CDR3. CDR1 is MNHEY, CDR2 SMNVEV, per germline (reference sequence). Concerning this clone itself: The antigen is undetermined.

The PCR employed 60 Vbeta primers together with 13 Jbeta primers. TCRdb's copy holds only in-frame clones and misses some; the assay was immunoSEQ multiplex PCR. This sample's table reports roughly 80,000 clones. The chain recombines TRBV27 with TRBJ2-7; 10 bases are a match to TRBD1. The origin of this receptor is a girl between 5 and 17 years old in good health and CMV-seropositive. Sequencing was done on a sample of PBMCs. The CDR3 nucleotides read TGTGCCAGCAGTTTATCGTGGGGACAGGGGTTCTACGAGCAGTACTTC. It encodes CASSLSWGQGFYEQYF.